The 20 T cell receptor beta chains below all came from one sample that was sequenced in a study of blood T cell repertoires in COVID-19. Data came from immunoSEQ multiplex PCR; TCRdb stores just in-frame clones and leaves some out. The sample has tens of thousands of clones, approximately 90% seen once. Input material: peripheral blood. The receptors derive from a human donor in a cohort sampled during active COVID-19.

This clone was recorded a few times. One end of the junction is discordant with germline, which a read error may explain. The chain recombines TRBV5-1 with TRBJ2-1; possibly TRBD2 for D (6 bases). Germline V gene sequence: CDR1 SGHRS, CDR2 YFSETQ. The CDR3 length is 14 residues. The DNA for the CDR3 is TGCGCCAGCAGCCGCGAGTCGGACTACGATGAGCAGTTCTTC. Translated: CASSRESDYDEQFF.

V is TRBV28 and J is TRBJ2-7; 11 positions match TRBD2. V gave up 3 bases and J gave up 6 bases; unmatched junction bases: 7. The CDR3 spans 15 residues. Per germline, CDR1 MDHEN and CDR2 SYDVKM. CDR3 in amino acids: CASSFGTSGSGEQYF. Here the CDR3 DNA reads TGTGCCAGCAGTTTCGGTACTAGCGGGAGTGGCGAGCAGTACTTC.

The chain employs TRBV7-9 and TRBJ1-1; D not certain. The CDR3 is 14 residues long. Trimming shortened V by 5 bases and J by 11 bases, and 21 bases separated the two germline ends. The germline V gene encodes CDR1 SEHNR and CDR2 FQNEAQ (reference sequence). As DNA, the CDR3 is TGTGCCAGCAGCCTACGACAAGGAGGCCCGAACGCTTTCTTT. This gives the protein CASSLRQGGPNAFF.

The chain employs TRBV11-3 and TRBJ2-1; D is perhaps TRBD2 (5 bases). V lost 2 bases and J 4 bases, leaving 12 bases between the germline ends. The CDR3 loop spans 15 amino acids. The V gene's germline CDR1 is SGHNT and CDR2 YENEEA. In nucleotides, the CDR3 is TGTGCCAGCAGCTTATCGGGGTGGGGATACAATGAGCAGTTCTTC. This codes for CASSLSGWGYNEQFF. Full variable domain (rest looked up from reference TRBV11-3 and TRBJ2-1): EAGVVQSPRYKIIEKKQPVAFWCNPISGHNTLYWYLQNLGQGPELLIRYENEEAVDDSQLPKDRFSAERLKGVDSTLKIQPAELGDSAVYLCASSLSGWGYNEQFFGPGTRLTVL.

The gene calls are TRBV9 and TRBJ2-6, with 7 bases lining up with TRBD2. The V gene's germline CDR1 is SGDLS and CDR2 YYNGEE. The CDR3 covers 18 residues. Trimming cost V 2 bases and J 0 bases; bases outside gene matches: 8. The CDR3 region has the DNA TGTGCCAGCAGCGTCATCCGGGAGGCACACTCTGGGGCCAACGTCCTGACTTTC. It encodes CASSVIREAHSGANVLTF.

The rearrangement joins TRBV13 to TRBJ2-7; D is undetermined. Germline loops: CDR1 PRHDT, CDR2 FYEKMQ (reference sequence). The ends were cut back, 1 base at V and 1 base at J, with 5 bases in the middle. The CDR3 runs 13 residues. CDR3 DNA: TGTGCCAGCAGCTTAGACAAGTCCTACGAGCAGTACTTC. As protein: CASSLDKSYEQYF.

The chain joins TRBV29-1 to TRBJ2-7; D is perhaps TRBD2 (6 bases). The CDR3 contains 12 residues. CDR1 is SQVTM, CDR2 ANQGSEA, per germline. Trimming cost V 7 bases and J 5 bases, with 15 bases left between them. CDR3 in DNA: TGCAGCGGGGCCGGGGGAAACGACGAGCAGTACTTC. It translates to CSGAGGNDEQYF.

This clone was seen once. This chain uses TRBV12-3 or TRBV12-4 with TRBJ2-7; no firm D call. The V and J ends lost 2 bases and 7 bases respectively, with 6 bases between them. The CDR3 is 11 residues long. DNA for the CDR3: TGTGCCAGCAGTTTATACCAGGAGCAGTACTTC. This translates into CASSLYQEQYF.

The chain is built from TRBV28 and TRBJ2-3; TRBD2 agrees at 10 bases. Germline V gene lookup returns CDR1 MDHEN and CDR2 SYDVKM. The CDR3 has 15 amino acids. The trim removed 6 bases at V and 6 bases at J, leaving 9 bases unmatched. The DNA for the CDR3 is TGTGCCAGCAGGCCCCAACTAGCGGGAATGGATACGCAGTATTTT. It encodes CASRPQLAGMDTQYF.

CDR3 in amino acids: CASSLHGGDYEQYF. The DNA of the CDR3 is TGTGCCAGCAGTCTACACGGGGGTGATTACGAGCAGTACTTC. V is TRBV2 and J is TRBJ2-7, with D possibly being TRBD2 (6 bases). The CDR3 contains 14 residues. Germline V lookup: CDR1 SNHLY, CDR2 FYNNEI. V was clipped by 5 bases and J by 4 bases, with 15 bases between them.

The rearrangement joins TRBV5-1 to TRBJ1-2, with a weak D call TRBD1 (5 bases). Germline V CDR1 and CDR2: SGHRS, YFSETQ. This CDR3 has 13 residues. V lost 0 bases and J 5 bases, leaving 8 bases between the germline ends. The CDR3 DNA reads TGCGCCAGCAGCTTGGCGGGGGATTATGGCTACACCTTC. Amino acids: CASSLAGDYGYTF.

This chain links TRBV9 with TRBJ2-7; unclear D gene. V dropped 0 bases and J dropped 5 bases, with 9 bases sitting between them. CDR1 is SGDLS and CDR2 is YYNGEE in the germline V gene. There are 13 residues in the CDR3. The CDR3 reads CASSVEQANEQYF. DNA for the CDR3: TGTGCCAGCAGCGTAGAGCAGGCCAACGAGCAGTACTTC.

The chain employs TRBV9 and TRBJ2-7; D call uncertain. The V end was cut by 4 bases, the J end by 1 base, with 9 bases between. This CDR3 is built from 13 residues. Germline-derived CDR1 and CDR2 are SGDLS and YYNGEE. In DNA form, the CDR3 reads TGTGCCAGCAGCCCGGGTCTTTCCTACGAGCAGTACTTC. It codes for CASSPGLSYEQYF.

The chain links TRBV9 to TRBJ1-1; a possible D gene is TRBD1 (6 bases). This CDR3 contains 16 residues. V was shortened by 0 bases and J by 0 bases, with 12 bases between the two germline ends. CDR1 is SGDLS, CDR2 YYNGEE, per germline. CDR3 nucleotide sequence: TGTGCCAGCAGCGTAGATCAGGGGATGATGAACACTGAAGCTTTCTTT. Translation gives CASSVDQGMMNTEAFF.

The J gene is TRBJ2-2, the V gene TRBV5-6; tentative D call: TRBD1 (6 bases). Germline CDR1 SGHDT, CDR2 YYEEEE. Trimming left V 2 bases short and J 7 bases short, with 9 bases between. The length of the CDR3 is 13 residues. The DNA of the CDR3 is TGTGCCAGCAGCTTCGGACAGAGCGGGGAGCTGTTTTTT. This codes for CASSFGQSGELFF.

This chain connects TRBV4-2 to TRBJ2-1; 9 bases are shared with TRBD1. The CDR3 has 17 amino acids. Unmatched junction bases numbered 9, after V lost 5 bases and J lost 1 base. The germline V gene encodes CDR1 LGHNA and CDR2 YNFKEQ. The CDR3 loop reads CASSNTYRGRSYNEQFF. Written as DNA, the CDR3 is TGTGCCAGCAGCAACACTTACAGGGGGCGATCCTACAATGAGCAGTTCTTC.

The J gene is TRBJ1-1, the V gene TRBV24-1; D is perhaps TRBD1 (5 bases). Trimming took off 9 bases at V and 5 bases at J, with 12 bases between the two ends. Germline CDR1 and CDR2: KGHDR and SFDVKD. The CDR3 is 12 amino acids. CDR3 bases: TGTGCCACCGCACGGGGGGAGACTGAAGCTTTCTTT. Its translation is CATARGETEAFF.

A single count supports this clone. As DNA, the CDR3 is TGTGCCAGTAGTATAGAAGAGGGGAGGAAGAGTGGAAACACCATATATTTT. This sequence encodes CASSIEEGRKSGNTIYF. The genes are TRBV19 and TRBJ1-3; D is perhaps TRBD1 (5 bases). The CDR3 loop spans 17 amino acids. Trimming shortened V by 0 bases and J by 3 bases, and 15 bases separated the two germline ends. Germline-derived CDR1 and CDR2 are LNHDA and SQIVND (reference sequence). Together with reference TRBV19 and TRBJ1-3, the CDR3 gives the full variable domain: DGGITQSPKYLFRKEGQNVTLSCEQNLNHDAMYWYRQDPGQGLRLIYYSQIVNDFQKGDIAEGYSVSREKKESFPLTVTSAQKNPTAFYLCASSIEEGRKSGNTIYFGEGSWLTVV.

CDR3 protein: CASSLGASPQETQYF. CDR3 coding DNA: TGTGCCAGCAGCTTAGGCGCTAGTCCCCAAGAGACCCAGTACTTC. This chain links TRBV7-9 with TRBJ2-5; D remains ambiguous. Trimming took off 1 base at V and 1 base at J, with 10 bases between the two ends. The length of the CDR3 is 15 residues. Per germline, CDR1 SEHNR and CDR2 FQNEAQ (reference sequence).

The gene calls are TRBV28 and TRBJ2-1; TRBD2 matches at 10 bases. J was trimmed by 8 bases and V by 5 bases; bases with no gene match: 15. This CDR3 contains 17 residues. The germline V gene has CDR1 MDHEN and CDR2 SYDVKM. The CDR3 DNA reads TGTGCCAGCAGTCCTATGGGCCCTAGCGGGAGTAGGTATGAGCAGTTCTTC. It codes for CASSPMGPSGSRYEQFF. The full variable domain, its missing parts supplied by reference TRBV28 and TRBJ2-1, is DVKVTQSSRYLVKRTGEKVFLECVQDMDHENMFWYRQDPGLGLRLIYFSYDVKMKEKGDIPEGYSVSREKKERFSLILESASTNQTSMYLCASSPMGPSGSRYEQFFGPGTRLTVL.